Listed below are T cell receptor beta chains from one sample, sequenced in a study of blood T cell repertoires in COVID-19. The protocol was immunoSEQ multiplex PCR, while the TCRdb copy is restricted to in-frame clones and leaves out a portion. Among about 40,000 clones, roughly 86% were seen once, and the ten largest hold around a fifth. Sequenced material: peripheral blood. These TCRs come from a man aged 45-65 years in a cohort sampled during active COVID-19. Each CDR3 is given with its conserved first and last residue. D genes are given only for firm matches. The size of a clone is reported for some rows only, either as once, few or many, or as a class for expanded clones.

TRBJ2-6 | TRBV6-5 | - | - | CASSSAYGSGANVLTF | TGTGCCAGCAGTTCCGCCTATGGCTCTGGGGCCAACGTCCTGACTTTC
TRBJ1-2 | TRBV3-1/TRBV3-2 | TRBD1 | - | CASSQDRGTVYYGYTF | TGTGCCAGCAGCCAAGATAGGGGGACAGTTTACTATGGCTACACCTTC
TRBJ2-1 | TRBV6-1 | - | - | CASSASLGPPLNEQFF | TGTGCCAGCAGTGCCAGCCTTGGGCCTCCCCTCAATGAGCAGTTCTTC
TRBJ2-3 | TRBV5-6 | - | - | CASSLSVDTQYF | TGTGCCAGCAGCTTGTCGGTAGATACGCAGTATTTT
TRBJ2-1 | TRBV10-3 | TRBD1 | - | CAIRKQGARTEQFF | TGTGCCATCAGAAAACAGGGGGCGCGAACTGAGCAGTTCTTC
TRBJ2-1 | TRBV12-3/TRBV12-4 | TRBD2 | - | CASSRGEKEQFF | TGTGCCAGCAGCCGGGGGGAAAAGGAGCAGTTCTTC
TRBJ1-2 | TRBV5-1 | - | - | CASSLEGVRWDNYGYTF | TGCGCCAGCAGCTTGGAGGGGGTAAGGTGGGACAACTATGGCTACACCTTC
TRBJ1-2 | TRBV9 | TRBD1 | - | CASSVGPPQGAYGYTF | TGTGCCAGCAGCGTAGGCCCTCCGCAGGGGGCCTATGGCTACACCTTC
TRBJ1-4 | TRBV15 | - | few | CATSRAAGRGNEKLFF | TGTGCCACCAGCAGAGCCGCCGGTAGGGGAAATGAAAAACTGTTTTTT
TRBJ2-3 | TRBV15 | - | - | CATSPSWGGETDTQYF | TGTGCCACCAGCCCCAGTTGGGGGGGCGAAACAGATACGCAGTATTTT
TRBJ2-1 | TRBV7-9 | TRBD2 | once | CASSFASGESNEQFF | TGTGCCAGCAGCTTTGCTAGCGGGGAAAGCAATGAGCAGTTCTTC
TRBJ2-1 | TRBV18 | TRBD1 | - | CASSPNRDSEQFF | TGTGCCAGCTCACCAAACCGGGACAGCGAGCAGTTCTTC
TRBJ2-3 | TRBV5-1 | TRBD1 | - | CASSPDRVPDTQYF | TGCGCCAGCAGCCCGGACAGGGTTCCCGATACGCAGTATTTT
TRBJ1-6 | TRBV7-9 | - | - | CASRRGENSPLHF | TGTGCCAGCAGGCGGGGTGAAAATTCACCCCTCCACTTT
TRBJ2-1 | TRBV30 | TRBD2 | once | CAWSGTSDREQFF | TGTGCCTGGAGTGGGACTAGCGATAGAGAGCAGTTCTTC
TRBJ1-1 | TRBV29-1 | - | - | CSVEPQGRALAEAFF | TGCAGCGTTGAACCTCAGGGCCGGGCGTTAGCTGAAGCTTTCTTT
TRBJ1-5 | TRBV10-3 | - | few | CAIREDGSNQPQHF | TGTGCCATCAGAGAGGACGGGAGCAATCAGCCCCAGCATTTT
TRBJ2-2 | TRBV18 | TRBD2 | - | CASSPVRAGAGGELFF | TGTGCCAGCTCACCGGTCCGGGCGGGAGCCGGCGGGGAGCTGTTTTTT
TRBJ2-2 | TRBV7-9 | - | - | CASSLALAGQTAGELFF | TGTGCCAGCAGCTTAGCGCTGGCGGGACAGACAGCGGGGGAGCTGTTTTTT
TRBJ1-1 | TRBV7-9 | - | - | CASSGTLNTEAFF | TGTGCCAGCAGCGGCACCCTGAACACTGAAGCTTTCTTT
TRBJ2-3 | TRBV4-3 | - | - | CASSPTAGVGDTQYF | TGCGCCAGCAGCCCTACAGCAGGGGTAGGGGATACGCAGTATTTT
TRBJ2-2 | TRBV2 | - | - | CATFSYTGELFF | TGTGCCACTTTCAGTTACACCGGGGAGCTGTTTTTT
TRBJ1-5 | TRBV5-8 | TRBD1 | - | CASSHGTGENQPQHF | TGTGCCAGCAGCCACGGGACAGGGGAAAATCAGCCCCAGCATTTT
TRBJ2-4 | TRBV4-1 | - | - | CASSHSTGYDIQYF | TGCGCCAGCAGCCATTCTACAGGGTATGACATTCAGTACTTC
TRBJ2-7 | TRBV4-1 | - | - | CASSQDQTYSYEQYF | TGCGCCAGCAGCCAAGATCAAACCTATTCCTACGAGCAGTACTTC
TRBJ2-3 | TRBV5-1 | TRBD2 | - | CASSAVAGRTDTQYF | TGCGCCAGCAGCGCGGTAGCGGGACGCACAGATACGCAGTATTTT
TRBJ2-5 | TRBV12-3/TRBV12-4 | TRBD2 | - | CASGGGTEETQYF | TGTGCCAGCGGGGGGGGGACTGAAGAGACCCAGTACTTC
TRBJ2-6 | TRBV19 | TRBD1 | - | CASTTGARISGANVLTF | TGTGCCAGTACGACAGGGGCCCGAATCTCTGGGGCCAACGTCCTGACTTTC
TRBJ2-1 | TRBV5-1 | - | - | CASSLAGTHNEQFF | TGCGCCAGCAGCTTGGCCGGGACACATAATGAGCAGTTCTTC
TRBJ1-1 | TRBV7-6 | - | - | CASSPQQGMNTEAFF | TGTGCCAGCAGCCCCCAACAGGGAATGAACACTGAAGCTTTCTTT
TRBJ1-4 | TRBV11-2 | TRBD1 | - | CASSPPWTGEQGEKLFF | TGTGCCAGCAGCCCCCCCTGGACAGGAGAACAGGGTGAAAAACTGTTTTTT
TRBJ1-5 | TRBV6-2/TRBV6-3 | TRBD1 | few | CASRPTGAGQPQHF | TGTGCCAGCAGACCTACAGGGGCTGGGCAGCCCCAGCATTTT
TRBJ1-1 | TRBV4-3 | TRBD1 | - | CASSQDTQGYTEAFF | TGCGCCAGCAGCCAAGATACACAGGGGTACACTGAAGCTTTCTTT
TRBJ1-2 | TRBV6-6 | - | - | CASSSAGWGYTF | TGTGCCAGCAGTTCGGCGGGCTGGGGCTACACCTTC
TRBJ2-5 | TRBV6-1 | TRBD2 | - | CASSEAWSGGSQETQYF | TGTGCCAGCAGTGAAGCGTGGAGCGGGGGGTCCCAAGAGACCCAGTACTTC
TRBJ2-4 | TRBV2 | - | - | CASLGGLAKNIQYF | TGTGCCAGCCTCGGCGGCCTAGCCAAAAACATTCAGTACTTC
TRBJ2-2 | TRBV11-2 | - | - | CASSLPRWVTGELFF | TGTGCCAGCAGCTTACCTAGATGGGTCACCGGGGAGCTGTTTTTT
TRBJ2-2 | TRBV24-1 | - | - | CATAGTPDRNLFF | TGTGCCACCGCCGGGACACCGGACCGGAACCTGTTTTTT
TRBJ2-3 | TRBV27 | - | - | CASSAWGKSSTDTQYF | TGTGCCAGCAGTGCGTGGGGCAAATCGAGCACAGATACGCAGTATTTT